This TCR beta chain emerged from a study of cytomegalovirus exposure and HLA in healthy donors. Notes on the study in general: Using the classifier, cytomegalovirus status was reportedly diagnosed with high specificity and sensitivity.

The PCR employed 60 Vbeta primers together with 13 Jbeta primers. Produced via immunoSEQ multiplex PCR; TCRdb's table is partial and in-frame only. The repertoire includes about 94,000 clones, 75% to 85% of them detected once, and around 3.8% sits in the top ten. The CDR3 contains 14 residues. The germline V gene has CDR1 LNHDA and CDR2 SQIVND (reference sequence). The J segment lost 3 bases and the V segment lost 9 bases, leaving 5 bases of the junction unmatched. This clone was counted a single time. What it binds is not known. This receptor was taken from a middle-aged woman in good health and CMV-seronegative. V usage is TRBV19 and J usage is TRBJ2-6; 7 bases are a match to TRBD2. The sample was PBMCs. The CDR3, as DNA: TGTGCCAGCGCCCGCGGGGGTGGGGCCAACGTCCTGACTTTC. Protein product: CASARGGGANVLTF.